This T cell receptor beta chain was found in a study of blood T cell repertoires in COVID-19. Across the whole study: Acute-phase and convalescent COVID-19 samples originated in the United States, Italy and Spain.

Some clones are missing from TCRdb's copy, which holds only in-frame ones; the method was immunoSEQ multiplex PCR. The sample includes about 130,000 clones, about 85% of them seen just once. The CDR3 is 14 amino acids. CDR1 and CDR2 (germline): SEHNR, FQNEAQ (reference sequence). V dropped 3 bases and J dropped 5; count of bases not matched to a gene: 7. The receptor was isolated from a man aged 60-69 years with acute or convalescent COVID-19. Material: peripheral blood. The V gene is TRBV7-9, the J gene TRBJ2-7; 7 bases line up with TRBD2. The DNA for the CDR3 is TGTGCCAGCAGCTTGGGAGGGTTAATCGACGAGCAGTACTTC. Protein sequence: CASSLGGLIDEQYF.